Listed here is a single T cell receptor beta chain. Its antigen remains unidentified. Diagnosis rested on symptoms, serum thyroxine and TRAb, thyroid ultrasound, and orbital computed tomography. This sample stems from a study of T cells in Graves' hyperthyroidism and ophthalmopathy. Whole-study results and caveats: Ophthalmopathy cases were set apart from stable hyperthyroidism by a 13 V-J model. Appearing also in blood were most of the thyroid clonotypes expanded above 0.001. Median prediction lead before ophthalmopathy onset was six to eight months with the model.

V gave up 3 bases and J gave up 7 bases, with 9 bases separating them. The CDR3 totals 12 residues. Germline CDR1 reads ENHRY; CDR2 reads SYGVKD. There were TCR beta CDR3 regions amplified from RNA transcripts. The primer set for the first-round RT-PCR of the TCR CDR3 was HTBI. MiXCR, applied by TCRdb to the multiplex PCR reads, yields one record per CDR3 protein. This sample has about 640,000 distinct CDR3 sequences, with roughly 45% found just once. The sequenced sample was peripheral blood or thyroid tissue (not recorded which). The chain is built from TRBV10-3 and TRBJ1-1, with D possibly being TRBD1 (5 bases). The TCR was taken from an adult man with Graves' disease, either hyperthyroidism or ophthalmopathy (not recorded which). CDR3 nucleotide sequence: TGTGCCATCAGTGAATGGGACCTTGAAGCTTTCTTT. Translation: CAISEWDLEAFF.